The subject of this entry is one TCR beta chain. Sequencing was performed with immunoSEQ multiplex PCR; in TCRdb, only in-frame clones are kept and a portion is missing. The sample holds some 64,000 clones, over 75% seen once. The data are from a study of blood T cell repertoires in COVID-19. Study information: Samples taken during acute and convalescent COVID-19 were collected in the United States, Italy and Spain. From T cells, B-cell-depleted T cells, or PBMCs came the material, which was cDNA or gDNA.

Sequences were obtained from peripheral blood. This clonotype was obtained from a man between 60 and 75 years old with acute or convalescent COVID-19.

The CDR3 here is CASSDRGGTTNYGYTF. In DNA, the CDR3 is TGTGCCAGCAGCGACCGGGGGGGTACTACTAACTATGGCTACACCTTC. The chain joins TRBV6-6 to TRBJ1-2; D is perhaps TRBD1 (5 bases). Germline CDR1 MNHNY, CDR2 SVGAGI (reference sequence). This CDR3 spans 16 amino acids. V lost 6 bases, J lost 0 bases, and 17 bases lay in between.